These 21 T cell receptor beta chains were sequenced from one sample in a study of shared clonotypes between healthy human individuals. Profiling relied on immunoSEQ multiplex PCR, and the TCRdb table lists in-frame clones only, not all of them. The data show roughly 2.2 million clones, more than 80% seen once. The sample consisted of naive CD4+ T cells from PBMCs. Documented subset: CD45RA+ positively selected. These receptors were collected from a man aged 18 to 29 in good health. Some clones in this sample may be carry-over from other donors' samples.

V gene TRBV6-5 combines with J gene TRBJ1-2, with 9 bases matching TRBD1. Unmatched junction bases numbered 10, after V lost 6 bases and J lost 8 bases. The CDR3 sequence is 14 residues long. Germline CDR1 and CDR2: MNHEY and SVGAGI. This chain's CDR3 is CASSKTGQGGGYTF. In DNA form, the CDR3 reads TGTGCCAGCAGCAAGACGGGACAGGGAGGAGGCTACACCTTC.

This chain links TRBV2 with TRBJ2-3, with TRBD1 identical over 7 bases. Per germline, CDR1 SNHLY and CDR2 FYNNEI. V gave up 6 bases and J gave up 0 bases; unmatched junction bases: 12. CDR3 length: 17 amino acids. The CDR3 DNA reads TGTGCCAGCAGCTATCCCCCAGGGGGTCGTAGCACAGATACGCAGTATTTT. This sequence encodes CASSYPPGGRSTDTQYF.

This clone appeared a single time. The CDR3 loop is CASRRVVLAGGLSSYNEQFF. In DNA, the CDR3 is TGTGCCAGCAGAAGAGTCGTCCTAGCGGGAGGCCTGAGCTCCTACAATGAGCAGTTCTTC. This chain joins TRBV5-8 and TRBJ2-1; 11 positions agree with TRBD2. CDR3 size: 20 residues. Per germline, CDR1 SGHTS and CDR2 YDEGEE. V was clipped by 5 bases and J by 0 bases; unmatched bases: 16.

The CDR3 loop reads CASSLGWGNEQYF. For the CDR3, the DNA is TGTGCCAGCAGCCTCGGTTGGGGGAACGAGCAGTACTTC. The chain couples TRBV7-2 to TRBJ2-7; either TRBD1 or TRBD2 may supply D (5 bases each). Germline assignment: CDR1 SGHTA and CDR2 FQGNSA. The CDR3 sequence is 13 residues long. V was shortened by 5 bases and J by 5 bases, with 13 bases between the two germline ends.

The V gene is TRBV5-6, the J gene TRBJ1-2; D gene unclear. The CDR3 length is 11 residues. The V end lost 4 bases, the J end lost 7 bases, and 8 bases lay between the germline ends. Germline CDR1 SGHDT, CDR2 YYEEEE. The CDR3 here is CASSPGGGYTF. CDR3 sequence (DNA): TGTGCCAGCAGCCCGGGAGGTGGCTACACCTTC.

The rearrangement joins TRBV14 to TRBJ2-5; TRBD2 aligns across 10 bases. Trimming at V came to 1 base and at J to 2 bases, leaving 4 bases not matched to a gene. There are 16 residues in the CDR3. Germline V gene sequence: CDR1 SGHDN, CDR2 FVKESK. This CDR3 reads CASSQGRTSGQETQYF. In DNA, the CDR3 is TGTGCCAGCAGCCAAGGGCGGACTAGCGGACAAGAGACCCAGTACTTC.

This chain links TRBV29-1 with TRBJ2-5; TRBD1 or TRBD2 may be the D gene (5 bases each). CDR1 and CDR2 (germline): SQVTM, ANQGSEA. The CDR3 length is 15 residues. Trimming stripped 2 bases from V and 1 base from J, with 14 bases between. The CDR3 protein is CSVEKIPGTQETQYF. In DNA, the CDR3 is TGCAGCGTTGAAAAGATCCCCGGGACCCAAGAGACCCAGTACTTC.

The chain joins TRBV6-1 to TRBJ1-5; D gene ambiguous. Trimming pared 6 bases from V and 0 bases from J, leaving 9 bases between. The length of the CDR3 is 14 residues. The germline gives CDR1 MNHNS, CDR2 SASEGT. The CDR3 region has the DNA TGTGCCAGCAGCATACAGTATAGCAATCAGCCCCAGCATTTT. As protein: CASSIQYSNQPQHF.

This chain uses TRBV5-6 with TRBJ2-7; no definite D call. This CDR3 is built from 12 residues. V was cut by 4 bases and J by 2 bases, with 7 bases left in between. Looked up from germline, CDR1 is SGHDT and CDR2 is YYEEEE. This CDR3 is CASSVDPYEQYF. DNA of the CDR3: TGTGCCAGCAGCGTAGATCCCTACGAGCAGTACTTC.

This chain links TRBV5-1 with TRBJ2-7; 7 nucleotides align to TRBD1. The CDR3 sequence is 15 residues long. Germline-derived CDR1 and CDR2 are SGHRS and YFSETQ. J gave up 2 bases and V 7 bases, and 12 bases lay outside the gene matches. This chain's CDR3 is CASGSRQGPTYEQYF. CDR3 in DNA: TGCGCCAGCGGATCGAGACAGGGCCCCACCTACGAGCAGTACTTC.

In DNA, the CDR3 is TGTGCCAGTAGTATTCTAGCGGGAGGTTCATCTCCTAGCACAGATACGCAGTATTTT. Translating it yields CASSILAGGSSPSTDTQYF. This sequence joins TRBV19 and TRBJ2-3; 11 bases line up with TRBD2. Germline V gene lookup returns CDR1 LNHDA and CDR2 SQIVND (reference sequence). Trimming took 3 bases from V and 0 from J; bases not matched to a gene: 11. The CDR3 covers 19 residues.

Details on this clone: The junction shows a germline mismatch at one end, possibly a read error. The chain couples TRBV27 to TRBJ2-1; D gene uncertain. The length of the CDR3 is 12 residues. Germline CDR1 reads MNHEY; CDR2 reads SMNVEV (reference sequence). CDR3 coding DNA: TGTGCGAGCAGCTGGTCCGCCGGTGAGCAGTTCTTC. Its protein product is CASSWSAGEQFF.

The chain combines TRBV5-6 with TRBJ1-3; 10 bases agree with TRBD1. Per germline, CDR1 SGHDT and CDR2 YYEEEE. V shed 3 bases and J 4 bases; nucleotides not matched to a gene: 7. CDR3 length: 16 amino acids. CDR3 protein: CASSSYGTGAGNTIYF. The CDR3 DNA reads TGTGCCAGCAGCTCCTACGGGACAGGGGCAGGAAACACCATATATTTT. Full variable domain (outside the CDR3, taken from reference TRBV5-6 and TRBJ1-3): DAGVTQSPTHLIKTRGQQVTLRCSPKSGHDTVSWYQQALGQGPQFIFQYYEEEERQRGNFPDRFSGHQFPNYSSELNVNALLLGDSALYLCASSSYGTGAGNTIYFGEGSWLTVV.

Concerning this clone itself: The sample carries other DNA sequences with the same CDR3. J is TRBJ2-7 and V is TRBV4-1, with 7 positions matching TRBD1. The V gene's germline CDR1 is MGHRA and CDR2 YSYEKL. With 2 bases clipped from V and 2 bases from J, the junction kept 3 bases outside the gene matches. This CDR3 has 14 amino acids. This CDR3 reads CASSQPGQAYEQYF. In DNA, the CDR3 is TGCGCCAGCAGCCAACCCGGACAGGCCTACGAGCAGTACTTC.

Concerning this clone: Distinct nucleotide sequences in the sample also encode this CDR3. The chain joins TRBV18 to TRBJ1-1; D unresolved. V was shortened by 3 bases and J by 3 bases, with 8 bases between the two germline ends. This CDR3 comprises 13 residues. Germline CDR1 reads KGHSH; CDR2 reads LQKENI. This CDR3 reads CASSPGVDTEAFF. CDR3 DNA sequence: TGTGCCAGCTCACCGGGAGTGGACACTGAAGCTTTCTTT.

To note about this clone: Other DNA sequences in the same sample also yield this CDR3. V and J are TRBV7-9 and TRBJ1-4, with D uncertain. CDR3 size: 12 residues. Germline CDR1 and CDR2: SEHNR and FQNEAQ (reference sequence). Trimming shortened V by 1 base and J by 8 bases, and 5 bases separated the two germline ends. Written as DNA, the CDR3 is TGTGCCAGCAGCTTAGGAGGAGAAAAACTGTTTTTT. It codes for CASSLGGEKLFF.

The CDR3: CASSPGFFRTGELFF. The CDR3 nucleotides read TGTGCCAGCAGTCCAGGGTTTTTTAGAACCGGGGAGCTGTTTTTT. V usage is TRBV28 and J usage is TRBJ2-2, with D perhaps matching TRBD1 (5 bases). The CDR3 spans 15 residues. Looked up from germline, CDR1 is MDHEN and CDR2 is SYDVKM. The ends were cut back, 5 bases at V and 5 bases at J, with 15 bases in the middle. The entire variable domain, with the rest obtained from reference TRBV28 and TRBJ2-2, is as follows: DVKVTQSSRYLVKRTGEKVFLECVQDMDHENMFWYRQDPGLGLRLIYFSYDVKMKEKGDIPEGYSVSREKKERFSLILESASTNQTSMYLCASSPGFFRTGELFFGEGSRLTVL.

J is TRBJ2-7 and V is TRBV18; 8 bases align to TRBD1. The ends lost 5 bases at V and 5 bases at J; junction bases unmatched: 11. This CDR3 contains 15 residues. Per germline, CDR1 KGHSH and CDR2 LQKENI. Here the CDR3 reads CASSALRDRLHEQYF. CDR3 in DNA: TGTGCCAGCTCAGCCCTTAGGGACAGGCTCCACGAGCAGTACTTC.

The gene calls are TRBV5-1 and TRBJ2-1, with 15 bases matching TRBD2. The V gene end was trimmed by 2 bases and the J gene end by 4 bases; junction bases not matched to a gene: 4. The CDR3 loop spans 17 amino acids. CDR1 is SGHRS, CDR2 YFSETQ, per germline. As DNA, the CDR3 is TGCGCCAGCAGCTTCGGACTAGCGGGAGGGGTTTACAATGAGCAGTTCTTC. Its protein is CASSFGLAGGVYNEQFF.

The rearrangement uses TRBV5-6 and TRBJ1-2; D remains ambiguous. V lost 6 bases and J lost 6, with 15 bases in between. The CDR3 extends over 13 amino acids. Per germline, CDR1 SGHDT and CDR2 YYEEEE. CDR3 coding DNA: TGTGCCAGCACGGTATGGCGGTTGGATGGCTACACCTTC. Amino acids: CASTVWRLDGYTF.

The J gene is TRBJ2-7, the V gene TRBV9; D might be TRBD1 or TRBD2, each matching 5 bases. V was shortened by 1 base and J by 5 bases, with 13 bases between the two germline ends. Germline values: CDR1 SGDLS, CDR2 YYNGEE. This CDR3 has 14 amino acids. CDR3: CASSVWGIGDEQYF. Here the CDR3 DNA reads TGTGCCAGCAGCGTATGGGGGATTGGTGACGAGCAGTACTTC. The full variable domain, in which reference TRBV9 and TRBJ2-7 provide the parts outside the CDR3, is DSGVTQTPKHLITATGQRVTLRCSPRSGDLSVYWYQQSLDQGLQFLIQYYNGEERAKGNILERFSAQQFPDLHSELNLSSLELGDSALYFCASSVWGIGDEQYFGPGTRLTVT.